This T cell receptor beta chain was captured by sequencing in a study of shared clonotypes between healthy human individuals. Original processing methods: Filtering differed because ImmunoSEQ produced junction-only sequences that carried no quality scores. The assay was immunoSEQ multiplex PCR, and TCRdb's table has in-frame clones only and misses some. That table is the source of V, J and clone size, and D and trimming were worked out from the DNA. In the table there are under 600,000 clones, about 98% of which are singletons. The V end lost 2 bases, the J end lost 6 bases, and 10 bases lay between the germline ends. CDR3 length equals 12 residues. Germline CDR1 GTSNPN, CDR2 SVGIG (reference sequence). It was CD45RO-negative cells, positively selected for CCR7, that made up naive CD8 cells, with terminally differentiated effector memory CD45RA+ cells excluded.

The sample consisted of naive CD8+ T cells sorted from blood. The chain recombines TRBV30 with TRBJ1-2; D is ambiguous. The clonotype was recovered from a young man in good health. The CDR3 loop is CAWSTPLDGYTF. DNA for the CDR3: TGTGCCTGGAGTACGCCACTCGATGGCTACACCTTC.